Below are 23 T cell receptor beta chains sequenced from a single sample in a study of T cells in Graves' hyperthyroidism and ophthalmopathy. What was amplified from RNA transcripts were TCR beta CDR3 regions. First-round RT-PCR with HTBI primers amplified the TCR CDR3 region. TCRdb passed the multiplex PCR reads through MiXCR, listing each CDR3 protein once. The sample lists 500,000 to 600,000 distinct CDR3 sequences; roughly 50% were seen once. The sequenced sample was peripheral blood or thyroid tissue (not recorded which). All receptors derive from an adult woman with Graves' disease, either hyperthyroidism or ophthalmopathy (not recorded which).

The chain employs TRBV7-2 and TRBJ2-1; 7 nucleotides agree with TRBD1. Germline V gene lookup returns CDR1 SGHTA and CDR2 FQGNSA. The trim removed 5 bases at V and 10 bases at J, leaving 8 bases unmatched. The CDR3 totals 13 residues. CDR3 nucleotides: TGTGCCAGCAGCCTCAGACAGGGAGCCGAGCAGTTCTTC. It codes for CASSLRQGAEQFF. The whole variable domain, remainder taken from reference TRBV7-2 and TRBJ2-1, is GAGVSQSPSNKVTEKGKDVELRCDPISGHTALYWYRQSLGQGLEFLIYFQGNSAPDKSGLPSDRFSAERTGGSVSTLTIQRTQQEDSAVYLCASSLRQGAEQFFGPGTRLTVL.

The chain uses TRBV7-8 and TRBJ1-5; D uncertain. Trimming stripped 4 bases from V and 2 bases from J, with 9 bases between. The CDR3 consists of 14 residues. Germline CDR1 SGHVS, CDR2 FQNEAQ. The CDR3 region has the DNA TGTGCCAGCAGCTCCTCCGCCGGCAATCAGCCCCAGCATTTT. It specifies CASSSSAGNQPQHF.

V is TRBV7-8 and J is TRBJ1-6; TRBD1 is a possible D gene (6 bases). The CDR3 contains 16 residues. Per germline, CDR1 SGHVS and CDR2 FQNEAQ. V was trimmed by 6 bases and J by 10 bases, leaving 22 bases between them. The CDR3 reads CASRRGRTDLLSPLHF. Written as DNA, the CDR3 is TGTGCCAGCAGGCGGGGTCGGACAGACCTTTTGTCACCCCTCCACTTT.

A note on this clonotype: Given a much more abundant clone one base away, this may be a read error. V is TRBV6-5 and J is TRBJ2-5; 12 bases are shared with TRBD2. Germline V gene sequence: CDR1 MNHEY, CDR2 SVGAGI. The CDR3 loop spans 16 amino acids. For the CDR3, the DNA is TGTGCCAGCAGTCACCTAGCGGGAGGGCTCCAAGAGACCCAGTGCTTC. Translated, it gives CASSHLAGGLQETQCF.

The chain links TRBV20-1 to TRBJ1-2; 12 positions agree with TRBD1. V shed 0 bases and J 8 bases; nucleotides not matched to a gene: 13. Germline assignment: CDR1 DFQATT and CDR2 SNEGSKA (reference sequence). This CDR3 region has 17 residues. CDR3 sequence: CSAREGVGGQGAKGYTF. Written as DNA, the CDR3 is TGCAGTGCTAGAGAAGGCGTTGGGGGACAGGGGGCTAAAGGCTACACCTTC.

The V gene is TRBV10-2, the J gene TRBJ1-4; TRBD1 matches at 8 bases. The CDR3 has 16 amino acids. V dropped 7 bases and J dropped 0; count of bases not matched to a gene: 7. Germline CDR1 reads WSHSY; CDR2 reads SAAADI. The CDR3 bases are TGCGCCAGCATGCTGGACAGGGTTGCAACTAATGAAAAACTGTTTTTT. As protein: CASMLDRVATNEKLFF.

The sample holds many counts of this clonotype. The V gene is TRBV15, the J gene TRBJ1-5, with D hard to call. V lost 3 bases and J 5 bases, leaving 5 bases between the germline ends. The CDR3 has 12 amino acids. Germline values: CDR1 LNHNV, CDR2 YYDKDF (reference sequence). The CDR3 DNA follows: TGTGCCACCAGCAGGGAGCATCAGCCCCAGCATTTT. Its protein is CATSREHQPQHF.

The chain links TRBV29-1 to TRBJ2-5; 16 nucleotides line up with TRBD2. Germline assignment: CDR1 SQVTM and CDR2 ANQGSEA. The V gene end was trimmed by 8 bases and the J gene end by 5 bases; junction bases not matched to a gene: 5. The CDR3 contains 14 residues. The CDR3, as DNA: TGCAGCTACAAGGGACTAGCGGGGGGGGAGACCCAGTACTTC. Amino acids: CSYKGLAGGETQYF.

This clonotype showed up many times. The chain recombines TRBV20-1 with TRBJ2-7; maybe TRBD2 (5 bases). Trimming removed 6 bases at V and 4 bases at J, with 16 bases between. This CDR3 is 13 amino acids long. The germline gives CDR1 DFQATT, CDR2 SNEGSKA (reference sequence). The CDR3 sequence: CSAFGGADYEQYF. The CDR3 bases are TGCAGTGCCTTTGGAGGAGCCGATTACGAGCAGTACTTC.

This clonotype has only a few counts. The chain links TRBV6-6 to TRBJ2-6, with D possibly TRBD2 on 5 matching bases. Germline CDR1 MNHNY, CDR2 SVGAGI (reference sequence). Trimming stripped 4 bases from V and 0 bases from J, with 13 bases between. CDR3 length: 17 amino acids. The CDR3 region is CASSFDVGSSGANVLTF. In nucleotides, the CDR3 is TGTGCCAGCAGTTTTGACGTGGGGAGCTCTGGGGCCAACGTCCTGACTTTC.

This clonotype was observed at least ten times. This chain's CDR3 is CASSLGQGAATNEKLFF. The CDR3 region has the DNA TGTGCCAGCAGCTTGGGACAGGGGGCAGCAACTAATGAAAAACTGTTTTTT. The rearrangement joins TRBV5-5 to TRBJ1-4, with 10 bases that match TRBD1. The germline V gene has CDR1 SGHKS and CDR2 YYEKEE (reference sequence). CDR3 length: 17 amino acids. Trimming at V came to 0 bases and at J to 0 bases, leaving 2 bases not matched to a gene.

The chain couples TRBV6-1 to TRBJ1-6; D remains unclear. The V end was cut by 7 bases, the J end by 7 bases, with 8 bases between. The CDR3 totals 12 residues. Germline lookup yields CDR1 MNHNS and CDR2 SASEGT. CDR3 region: CASTMRNSPLHF. CDR3 nucleotides: TGTGCCAGCACCATGAGGAATTCACCCCTCCACTTT.

This chain links TRBV6-5 with TRBJ2-7; D is uncertain. Per the germline V gene, CDR1 is MNHEY and CDR2 is SVGAGI. The CDR3 totals 12 residues. V lost 6 bases to trimming and J lost 6 bases, with 12 bases between them. For the CDR3, the DNA is TGTGCCAGCAGCTCACTCCTGGGCGAGCAGTACTTC. This gives the protein CASSSLLGEQYF.

The chain joins TRBV7-9 to TRBJ2-5; 7 bases line up with TRBD2. Germline V gives CDR1 SEHNR, CDR2 FQNEAQ (reference sequence). The junction had 6 bases not matched to a gene; V was cut back by 7 bases and J by 7 bases. CDR3 size: 12 residues. The CDR3, as DNA: TGTGCCAGCAAAGAGCGGGGAGGGACCCAGTACTTC. Translation: CASKERGGTQYF.

Ten or more counts support this clonotype. This chain links TRBV11-2 with TRBJ1-4; D uncertain. This CDR3 contains 14 residues. V was clipped by 5 bases and J by 8 bases, with 15 bases between them. Germline V gives CDR1 SGHAT, CDR2 FQNNGV. CDR3 sequence (DNA): TGTGCCAGCAGCCTCCTACGGGGAGACGAAAAACTGTTTTTT. Residues: CASSLLRGDEKLFF.

Many counts were recorded for this clonotype. The rearrangement joins TRBV5-1 to TRBJ1-1, with a tentative D call TRBD1 (5 bases). CDR1 and CDR2 (germline): SGHRS, YFSETQ. The CDR3 covers 14 residues. The V and J ends lost 0 bases and 2 bases respectively, with 8 bases between them. The CDR3 loop reads CASSLVGVNTEAFF. The CDR3 nucleotides read TGCGCCAGCAGCTTGGTAGGGGTCAACACTGAAGCTTTCTTT.

The chain is built from TRBV7-3 and TRBJ1-1; D is possibly TRBD1 (5 bases). V was clipped by 5 bases and J by 2 bases, with 12 bases between them. Germline V gene lookup returns CDR1 SGHTA and CDR2 FQGTGA. The CDR3 is 14 residues long. The DNA of the CDR3 is TGTGCCAGCAGCCCTCGTAGGGGAAACACTGAAGCTTTCTTT. Its translation: CASSPRRGNTEAFF.

This clonotype occurred once. This could be a read error, since a much larger clone is one nucleotide away. The chain recombines TRBV28 with TRBJ2-5; the D gene is possibly TRBD2 (6 bases). This CDR3 has 13 amino acids. Germline V gene sequence: CDR1 MDHEN, CDR2 SYDVKM. CDR3 DNA: TGTGCCAGCCCTTGGGGGGTTGCAGATCTGTTGCACTTC. This gives the protein CASPWGVADLLHF. Complete variable domain (other parts from reference TRBV28 and TRBJ2-5): DVKVTQSSRYLVKRTGEKVFLECVQDMDHENMFWYRQDPGLGLRLIYFSYDVKMKEKGDIPEGYSVSREKKERFSLILESASTNQTSMYLCASPWGVADLLHFGPGTRLLVL.

The CDR3 spells CASSQGTSREQYF. CDR3 in DNA: TGTGCCAGCAGCCAAGGGACTAGCCGCGAGCAGTACTTC. The chain combines TRBV3-1 with TRBJ2-7; TRBD2 matches 8 bases. V was clipped by 1 base and J by 6 bases; unmatched bases: 2. The CDR3 is made up of 13 amino acids. The germline V gene has CDR1 LGHDT and CDR2 YNNKEL (reference sequence).

CDR3 residues: CASSPEGAQAFF. The CDR3 bases are TGTGCCAGCAGCCCCGAGGGGGCTCAAGCTTTCTTT. The chain couples TRBV7-3 to TRBJ1-1; 7 bases align to TRBD1. Germline-derived CDR1 and CDR2 are SGHTA and FQGTGA. This CDR3 region has 12 residues. V shed 5 bases, J shed 9 bases, and the junction held 6 bases outside the gene matches.

In the case of this clonotype: A clone one base away is much larger, so this may be a read error. Here the CDR3 omits its conserved ending phenylalanine or tryptophan, so a read error is the likely source. The rearrangement links TRBV5-6 to TRBJ2-7, with D tentatively TRBD1 (6 bases). Germline assignment: CDR1 SGHDT and CDR2 YYEEEE. CDR3 length equals 14 residues. Trimming took off 4 bases at V and 2 bases at J, with 13 bases between the two ends. The chain's CDR3 is CASSAADSPYEQYL. The CDR3 DNA sequence: TGTGCCAGCAGCGCGGCGGACAGCCCCTACGAGCAGTACCTC.

The chain joins TRBV15 to TRBJ1-5; 10 bases line up with TRBD1. The CDR3 is 19 residues long. The germline V gene has CDR1 LNHNV and CDR2 YYDKDF (reference sequence). V gave up 5 bases and J gave up 1 base; unmatched junction bases: 14. The CDR3 is CATSAPGTGEERSNQPQHF. The CDR3 DNA sequence: TGTGCCACCAGCGCGCCCGGGACAGGGGAGGAACGGAGCAATCAGCCCCAGCATTTT.

This clonotype was observed a few times. The chain is built from TRBV28 and TRBJ1-1; no firm D call. The CDR3 extends over 12 amino acids. In germline, CDR1 is MDHEN, CDR2 SYDVKM. Between the trimmed V and J ends, which lost 5 bases and 2 bases, there was a span of 6 bases. CDR3 nucleotides: TGTGCCAGCAGTATCTTTAACACTGAAGCTTTCTTT. It codes for CASSIFNTEAFF.